This T cell receptor beta chain was retrieved from a study of T-cell memory formation after mild COVID-19. This clonotype was detected a few times. Its matching antigen is unknown. Broader study findings: Most CD4+ clones that shrank were in CM and EM, while CD8+ ones turned up in EMRA. A second wave expanding day 15 to 37 was CD4+-biased; contracting clones were balanced.

TCRdb analysed the 5' RACE reads with MiXCR anew, one entry per CDR3 protein. Among over 250,000 distinct CDR3 sequences, approximately 15% were seen once, and the ten largest hold about a fifth. The CDR3 has 13 amino acids. J was trimmed by 4 bases and V by 9 bases; bases with no gene match: 5. Per germline, CDR1 LGHDT and CDR2 YNNKEL (reference sequence). The TCR comes from a man aged 18 to 30 who had mild COVID-19 (a few samples of this study predate the infection). Cell type and time point are not known. What was sequenced was PBMCs or a T cell subset sorted from them (not recorded which). The chain carries TRBV3-1 and TRBJ2-3; 9 bases fit TRBD2. The CDR3 protein is CARPAGGADTQYF. In DNA, the CDR3 is TGTGCCAGACCAGCGGGGGGAGCAGATACGCAGTATTTT.